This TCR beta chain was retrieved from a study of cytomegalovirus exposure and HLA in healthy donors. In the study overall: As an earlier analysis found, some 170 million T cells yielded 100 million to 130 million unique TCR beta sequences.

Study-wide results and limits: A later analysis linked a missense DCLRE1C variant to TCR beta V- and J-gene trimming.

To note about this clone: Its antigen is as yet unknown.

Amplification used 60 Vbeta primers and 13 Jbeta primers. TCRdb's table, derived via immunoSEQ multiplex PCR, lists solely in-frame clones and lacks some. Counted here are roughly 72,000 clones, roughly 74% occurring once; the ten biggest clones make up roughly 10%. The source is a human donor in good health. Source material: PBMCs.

Written as DNA, the CDR3 is TGCGCCAGCAGCCGCGGGACTAGTAGAAATGAGCAGTTCTTC. Its translation: CASSRGTSRNEQFF. The chain recombines TRBV4-1 with TRBJ2-1; 8 bases match TRBD2. The CDR3 is 14 residues long. The ends lost 4 bases at V and 7 bases at J; junction bases unmatched: 6. The germline V gene encodes CDR1 MGHRA and CDR2 YSYEKL.